A selection of T cell receptor beta chains follows, all from one sample in a study of blood T cell repertoires in COVID-19. Clones were read by immunoSEQ multiplex PCR, and TCRdb kept only the in-frame ones, dropping some. The sample has around 250,000 clones; 70% to 90% are singletons. Source material: PBMCs or T cells enriched from blood (not recorded which). These receptors all stem from a woman aged 45-65 years who had recovered from COVID-19. The CDR3 runs from the conserved cysteine through the conserved F or W. The D gene is left open where the match is weak. A clone size is listed for some rows: how often the clone was seen (once, few, many), or a class if it is expanded.

CDR3nt	CDR3aa	abundance	d_gene	v_gene	j_gene	len
TGCGCCAGCAGCTTGCCGGCACAGGGTCCGGGCGGCTACACCTTC	CASSLPAQGPGGYTF	NA	NA	TRBV5-1	TRBJ1-2	15
TGCAGCGGGACTAGCGGGACCTACGAGCAGTACTTC	CSGTSGTYEQYF	NA	TRBD2	TRBV29-1	TRBJ2-7	12
TGTGCCAGTAGTATATTCGGGACAGGGCAAGCTTACGAGCAGTACTTC	CASSIFGTGQAYEQYF	once	TRBD1	TRBV19	TRBJ2-7	16
TGCGCCAGCAGTAATGCCGGGACTGAAGGGGAGCTGTTTTTT	CASSNAGTEGELFF	NA	NA	TRBV10-1	TRBJ2-2	14
TGTGCCAGTAGTCCCAGGGGTTCGGCTAATGAAAAACTGTTTTTT	CASSPRGSANEKLFF	NA	NA	TRBV19	TRBJ1-4	15
TGCAGCGTTGATCTAGCGGCTAAGCAGTTCTTC	CSVDLAAKQFF	NA	TRBD2	TRBV29-1	TRBJ2-1	11
TGTGCCAGCAGCCAAGTAGAGGGACTAGTGGGTAACTACGAGCAGTACTTC	CASSQVEGLVGNYEQYF	NA	TRBD2	TRBV4-2	TRBJ2-7	17
TGTGCCAGCAGGTCTCTGGCCCCTCATAGCAATCAGCCCCAGCATTTT	CASRSLAPHSNQPQHF	NA	NA	TRBV28	TRBJ1-5	16
TGTGCCAGCAGTGAATATTCCCCAGGACAGGGTTGGGGAAAACTGTTTTTT	CASSEYSPGQGWGKLFF	NA	TRBD1	TRBV27	TRBJ1-4	17
TGTGCCAGCTCACCGACAGGGAAGGCTTTCTTT	CASSPTGKAFF	NA	TRBD1	TRBV18	TRBJ1-1	11
TGCGCCAGCAGCCAGGGAACCGGGGAGCTGTTTTTT	CASSQGTGELFF	NA	NA	TRBV5-1	TRBJ2-2	12
TGTGCCAGCAGTCTCACGGACAGGGCTCGTTTCCATACGCAGTATTTT	CASSLTDRARFHTQYF	NA	TRBD1	TRBV13	TRBJ2-3	16
TGTGCCAGCCGGGACAGGGAAAATTCACCCCTCCACTTT	CASRDRENSPLHF	NA	TRBD1	TRBV28	TRBJ1-6	13
TGTGCCAGCAGCCACCTTCGGGGACTAGCGGGCAGATACGAGCAGTACTTC	CASSHLRGLAGRYEQYF	NA	TRBD2	TRBV3-1/TRBV3-2	TRBJ2-7	17
TGTGCCAGTATAGGAGGGTGGCCTAATGAAAAACTGTTTTTT	CASIGGWPNEKLFF	NA	NA	TRBV19	TRBJ1-4	14
TGTGCCAGCAGTGAACTGGGACAGGTCAATCAGCCCCAGCATTTT	CASSELGQVNQPQHF	NA	TRBD1	TRBV2	TRBJ1-5	15
TGCGCCAGCAGCACGGGGACTAGCGGGAGTCTATACAATGAGCAGTTCTTC	CASSTGTSGSLYNEQFF	NA	TRBD2	TRBV5-1	TRBJ2-1	17
TGTGCCAGCTCAAGGGACAGCGATCCCTCCTACGAGCAGTACTTC	CASSRDSDPSYEQYF	NA	TRBD1	TRBV18	TRBJ2-7	15
TGTGCCAGCAGCCCGGACTTCGCTTACAATGAGCAGTTCTTC	CASSPDFAYNEQFF	NA	NA	TRBV11-2	TRBJ2-1	14
TGTGCCAGCAGACCGCGAACCGGGACTAGGAGCAACAATGAGCAGTTCTTC	CASRPRTGTRSNNEQFF	NA	TRBD2	TRBV5-8	TRBJ2-1	17
TGTGCCAGCAGCCAAGAGTATGACACCGACGGTGGGGCCAACGTCCTGACTTTC	CASSQEYDTDGGANVLTF	once	NA	TRBV4-2	TRBJ2-6	18
TGTGCCTGGAGTGTACGACAGGGTCGCGCAGATACGCAGTATTTT	CAWSVRQGRADTQYF	NA	TRBD1	TRBV30	TRBJ2-3	15
TGTGCCAGCAGCTTAATTAGCGGGAGAGCCACCTACGAGCAGTACTTC	CASSLISGRATYEQYF	NA	TRBD2	TRBV7-8	TRBJ2-7	16
TGTGCCAGCAGTCGATCAGGGAGTTATACCCAGTACTTC	CASSRSGSYTQYF	NA	NA	TRBV6-6	TRBJ2-5	13
TGTGCCAGCAGTTTAAGAAGAGCACACGGGGGTAATTCACCCCTCCACTTT	CASSLRRAHGGNSPLHF	NA	NA	TRBV27	TRBJ1-6	17
TGCAGTGCTAGTATAGTAGCGGGAACGACCCACGAGCAGTACTTC	CSASIVAGTTHEQYF	NA	TRBD2	TRBV20-1	TRBJ2-7	15